This TCR beta chain is from a study of cytomegalovirus exposure and HLA in healthy donors. Study-wide findings and caveats: Reports showed the classifier diagnosing cytomegalovirus status with high specificity and sensitivity.

V gave up 3 bases and J gave up 9 bases, with 12 bases separating them. This CDR3 spans 14 amino acids. Germline V gives CDR1 SGHTA, CDR2 FQGNSA. The method was immunoSEQ multiplex PCR; TCRdb's version includes in-frame clones alone and lacks a portion of them. The data contain more than 150,000 clones, 80% to 85% of them singletons. About this clone itself: Its antigen is not known.

The clonotype originates from a woman aged 18-35 years in good health and CMV-seropositive. The rearrangement links TRBV7-2 to TRBJ1-6; D gene uncertain. Sample: PBMCs. The CDR3 region has the DNA TGTGCCAGCAGCTTTATCGGAGGTGCTTCACCCCTCCACTTT. It is translated as CASSFIGGASPLHF.